Listed below are T cell receptor beta chains from one sample, sequenced in a study of blood T cell repertoires in COVID-19. The table came from immunoSEQ multiplex PCR; TCRdb's copy has only in-frame clones and leaves some out. The table has 60,000 to 70,000 clones, approximately 91% seen once. Source material: peripheral blood. All receptors come from a human donor with active COVID-19. The donor label of this sample is uncertain. Both conserved end residues are part of each CDR3. The listing skips clone size in some rows; elsewhere it reads once, few, many or a size class.

size,V,CDR3
-,TRBV6-5,CASSFGYTGELFF
-,TRBV10-3,CAITGEGREQFF
once,TRBV7-6,CASWLRGPASAKNIQYF
-,TRBV5-1,CASSLGVAGFQETQYF
-,TRBV10-1,CASSAHISYEQYF
-,TRBV7-2,CASSVDGASGFQYF
-,TRBV28,CASSPMSSGEETQYF
-,TRBV4-2,CASSQAETGTNTEAFF
-,TRBV5-1,CASSLGQAPNSPLHF
-,TRBV28,CASSPAGLAGGPGSYNEQFF
once,TRBV2,CASSAEGLMSETQYF
-,TRBV4-3,CASSQEGSDLNYGYTF
-,TRBV5-1,CASSGGLAGTDTQYF
once,TRBV6-5,CASSYGTSGRVEQYF
-,TRBV6-5,CASSYSVRSSYNEQFF
-,TRBV3-1/TRBV3-2,CASSQESRGSSADTQYF
-,TRBV6-1,CASSETGDEKLFF
-,TRBV6-5,CASRRTGIDTQYF
-,TRBV28,CASRARRTNQPQHF
-,TRBV7-2,CASSSDRVNQPQHF
once,TRBV4-2,CASSQVTGGNEQYF
-,TRBV5-8,CASSLGVAGGWSPLHF
-,TRBV28,CASSLDKRGTGLTGELFF